This T cell receptor (beta chain) was sequenced during a study of vaccination effects on CD4 cells after COVID-19. Study at large: Post-vaccine specimens arrived a median 72 days past the second dose.

The CDR3 covers 16 residues. The V gene's germline CDR1 is MGHRA and CDR2 YSYEKL. With V trimmed by 4 bases and J by 5 bases, 12 bases remained unmatched. The ViraFEST assay expanded antigen-specific CD4+ T cells with viral peptide pools before sequencing. With approximately 10 days of culture completed, CD4+ T cells were isolated. Participants were given two doses of BNT162b2 or mRNA-1273 vaccine. According to the study, vaccine recipients showed no prior SARS-CoV-2 infection and negative nucleocapsid antibodies. Study results and limitations: Common cold coronaviruses were cross-recognized by only 1 of 255 vaccine-induced clones in healthy vaccinees. Late post-vaccination, clones induced by infection and those induced by vaccine underwent marked clonal contraction.

Only in-frame clones appear in the TCRdb table, and some are missing; sequencing was by immunoSEQ multiplex PCR. The data contain fewer than 35,000 clones, almost 75% of them singletons. A remark on this clone: Its antigen is unidentified.

This specimen was CD4+ T cells from PBMCs cultured with HCoV-229E spike peptides, taken after COVID-19 vaccination. J is TRBJ2-7 and V is TRBV4-1; the match to TRBD1 covers 9 bases. This receptor was taken from a human donor who received a COVID-19 vaccine. This CDR3 is CASSRLVWDRDHEQYF. The CDR3 region has the DNA TGCGCCAGCAGCCGCCTGGTTTGGGACAGGGACCACGAGCAGTACTTC.